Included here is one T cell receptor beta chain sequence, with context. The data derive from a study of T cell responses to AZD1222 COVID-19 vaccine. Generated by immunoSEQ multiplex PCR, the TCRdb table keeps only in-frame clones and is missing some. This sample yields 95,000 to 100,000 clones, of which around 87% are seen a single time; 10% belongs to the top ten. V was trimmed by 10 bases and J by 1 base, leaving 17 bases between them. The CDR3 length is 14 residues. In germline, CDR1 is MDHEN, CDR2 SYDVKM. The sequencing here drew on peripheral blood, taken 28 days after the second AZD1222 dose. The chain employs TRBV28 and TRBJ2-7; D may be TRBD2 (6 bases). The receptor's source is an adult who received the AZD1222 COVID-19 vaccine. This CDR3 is CATLPAGSSYEQYF. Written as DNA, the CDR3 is TGTGCCACCCTCCCGGCGGGGAGTTCCTACGAGCAGTACTTC. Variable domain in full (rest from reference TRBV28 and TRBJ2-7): DVKVTQSSRYLVKRTGEKVFLECVQDMDHENMFWYRQDPGLGLRLIYFSYDVKMKEKGDIPEGYSVSREKKERFSLILESASTNQTSMYLCATLPAGSSYEQYFGPGTRLTVT.